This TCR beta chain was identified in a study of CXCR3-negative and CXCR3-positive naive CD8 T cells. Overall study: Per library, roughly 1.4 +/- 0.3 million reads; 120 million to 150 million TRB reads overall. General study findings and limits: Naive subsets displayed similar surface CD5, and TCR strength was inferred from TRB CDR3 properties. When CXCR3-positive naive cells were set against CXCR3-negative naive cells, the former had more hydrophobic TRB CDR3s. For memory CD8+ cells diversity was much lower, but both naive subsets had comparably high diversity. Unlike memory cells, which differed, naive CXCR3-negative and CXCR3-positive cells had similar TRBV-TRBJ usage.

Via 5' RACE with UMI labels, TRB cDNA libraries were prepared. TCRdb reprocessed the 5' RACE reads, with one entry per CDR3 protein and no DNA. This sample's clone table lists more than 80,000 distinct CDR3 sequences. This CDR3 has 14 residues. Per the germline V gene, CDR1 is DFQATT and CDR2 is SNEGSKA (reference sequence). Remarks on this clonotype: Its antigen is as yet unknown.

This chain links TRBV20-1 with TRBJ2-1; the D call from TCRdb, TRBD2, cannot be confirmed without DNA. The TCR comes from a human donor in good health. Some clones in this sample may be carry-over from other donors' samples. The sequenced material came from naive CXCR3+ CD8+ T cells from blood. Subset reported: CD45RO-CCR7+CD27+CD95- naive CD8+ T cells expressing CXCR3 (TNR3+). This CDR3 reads CSAGPRGAYNEQFF.